Below, 29 T cell receptor beta chains from the same sample are listed, as sequenced in a study of human T cells and chemical hapten exposure. Described time point: pre-sensitization, week 0. Described treatment: therapeutic diphenylcyclopropenone sensitization with weekly scalp DPC. TCRdb reanalysed the RACE reads using MiXCR and keeps one entry per CDR3 protein. The table has about 380,000 distinct CDR3 sequences, less than 6.5% seen once. The specimen comprised whole blood, sampled in connection with sensitization to the hapten diphenylcyclopropenone (DPC). These receptors were obtained from a woman aged 45-65 years with alopecia areata. Some clones in this sample may be carry-over from other donors' samples.

This clonotype was seen repeatedly, ten times or more. CDR3 protein: CASSYQQGFSGNEQFF. CDR3 DNA sequence: TGTGCCAGCAGTTACCAGCAGGGATTTAGTGGGAATGAGCAGTTCTTC. V usage is TRBV6-2 or TRBV6-3 and J usage is TRBJ2-1; tentatively, D is TRBD1 (5 bases). V dropped 2 bases and J dropped 7 bases, with 18 bases sitting between them. Germline CDR1 MNHEY, CDR2 SVGEGT. The CDR3 length is 16 residues.

This clonotype was observed at least ten times. The genes are TRBV27 and TRBJ2-3; no clear D gene. The CDR3 is 14 residues long. Germline V gene lookup returns CDR1 MNHEY and CDR2 SMNVEV (reference sequence). V was clipped by 5 bases and J by 1 base, with 10 bases between them. The CDR3 is CASSLRPGTDTQYF. CDR3 nucleotides: TGTGCCAGCAGTCTACGTCCGGGCACAGATACGCAGTATTTT.

This clonotype was seen only a few times. The chain combines TRBV5-1 with TRBJ2-3; D may match TRBD1 or TRBD2 (5 bases each). Germline V gene lookup returns CDR1 SGHRS and CDR2 YFSETQ. Between the trimmed V and J ends, which lost 4 bases and 5 bases, there was a span of 20 bases. This CDR3 spans 16 amino acids. CDR3 loop: CASSLIEGKGIDTQYF. The CDR3 DNA sequence: TGCGCCAGCAGCCTGATTGAGGGGAAAGGGATAGATACGCAGTATTTT.

This clonotype has ten or more counts. The chain recombines TRBV7-9 with TRBJ2-6; TRBD1 might be the D (6 bases). There are 17 residues in the CDR3. Germline V lookup: CDR1 SEHNR, CDR2 FQNEAQ (reference sequence). V was shortened by 2 bases and J by 0 bases, with 11 bases between the two germline ends. CDR3 amino acids: CASSLLQGSSGANVLTF. For the CDR3, the DNA is TGTGCCAGCAGCTTATTACAGGGTTCCTCTGGGGCCAACGTCCTGACTTTC.

The gene calls are TRBV6-5 and TRBJ1-3, with D possibly TRBD1 on 5 matching bases. This CDR3 is 15 amino acids long. Between the trimmed V and J ends, which lost 8 bases and 2 bases, there was a span of 16 bases. Per germline, CDR1 MNHEY and CDR2 SVGAGI. The CDR3 here is CASSLTAGAGNTIYF. CDR3 nucleotides: TGTGCCAGCTCGCTTACTGCGGGGGCTGGAAACACCATATATTTT.

This clonotype was found many times. J is TRBJ1-4 and V is TRBV29-1; D possibly corresponds to TRBD1 (5 bases). Germline V gene lookup returns CDR1 SQVTM and CDR2 ANQGSEA. Trimming removed 5 bases at V and 6 bases at J, with 7 bases between. The CDR3 runs 11 residues. CDR3 coding DNA: TGCAGCGTTCGGGGGGATGAAAAACTGTTTTTT. Protein sequence: CSVRGDEKLFF. Supplemented by reference TRBV29-1 and TRBJ1-4, the full variable domain reads SAVISQKPSRDICQRGTSLTIQCQVDSQVTMMFWYRQQPGQSLTLIATANQGSEATYESGFVIDKFPISRPNLTFSTLTVSNMSPEDSSIYLCSVRGDEKLFFGSGTQLSVL.

The V call is TRBV11-3, the J call TRBJ2-5; 12 bases are shared with TRBD2. Trimming cost V 4 bases and J 4 bases; bases outside gene matches: 7. There are 16 residues in the CDR3. Germline V CDR1 and CDR2: SGHNT, YENEEA. In DNA form, the CDR3 reads TGTGCCAGCAGCTCCGGACTAGCGGGGCACGGAGAGACCCAGTACTTC. Translated: CASSSGLAGHGETQYF. Looking up the rest from reference TRBV11-3 and TRBJ2-5 gives the full variable domain: EAGVVQSPRYKIIEKKQPVAFWCNPISGHNTLYWYLQNLGQGPELLIRYENEEAVDDSQLPKDRFSAERLKGVDSTLKIQPAELGDSAVYLCASSSGLAGHGETQYFGPGTRLLVL.

This clonotype came up many times. Relative to the germline gene, one junction end is altered; a read error may explain this. V and J are TRBV20-1 and TRBJ2-7, with 8 positions matching TRBD2. CDR1 and CDR2 (germline): DFQATT, SNEGSKA (reference sequence). There are 13 residues in the CDR3. The DNA of the CDR3 is TGCAGTGCTAGCCCCGGGAGGGAGTACGGGCAGTACTTC. Protein product: CSASPGREYGQYF.

This clonotype occurred a few times. The chain recombines TRBV30 with TRBJ2-1, with D possibly TRBD1 on 5 matching bases. Germline V gene sequence: CDR1 GTSNPN, CDR2 SVGIG (reference sequence). The CDR3 runs to 11 residues. Trimming took off 3 bases at V and 12 bases at J, with 12 bases between the two ends. The CDR3 sequence: CAWSGQIGQFF. The DNA of the CDR3 is TGTGCCTGGAGCGGACAAATCGGGCAGTTCTTC.

With regard to this clonotype: This may be a read error, as it is one base from a much larger clone. The V call is TRBV4-1, the J call TRBJ2-3; tentative D call: TRBD2 (5 bases). The CDR3 runs to 15 residues. Germline V lookup: CDR1 MGHRA, CDR2 YSYEKL. The CDR3 reads CTSSQDTGSTDTQYF. DNA of the CDR3: TGCACCAGCAGCCAAGACACGGGGAGCACAGATACGCAGTATTTT.

This clonotype was counted many times. The V gene is TRBV4-1, the J gene TRBJ1-1; D remains ambiguous. This CDR3 is 10 amino acids long. Trimming stripped 11 bases from V and 4 bases from J, with 8 bases between. Germline V gives CDR1 MGHRA, CDR2 YSYEKL. This CDR3 reads CASAGTEAFF. The CDR3 DNA is TGCGCCTCTGCGGGCACTGAAGCTTTCTTT.

This clonotype has a count of ten or more. The rearrangement joins TRBV5-1 to TRBJ2-7, with a tentative D call TRBD1 (5 bases). V lost 1 base, J lost 0 bases, and 11 bases lay in between. The CDR3 runs 15 residues. From germline, CDR1 is SGHRS and CDR2 YFSETQ. The CDR3 nucleotides read TGCGCCAGCAGCTTGTTGCAGGGCCGCTCCTACGAGCAGTACTTC. It yields the protein CASSLLQGRSYEQYF.

This clonotype was seen ten or more times. The gene calls are TRBV5-1 and TRBJ2-3; 9 bases are shared with TRBD2. The CDR3 totals 16 residues. With V trimmed by 4 bases and J by 7 bases, 13 bases remained unmatched. Germline-derived CDR1 and CDR2 are SGHRS and YFSETQ. CDR3: CASSTTAGGPLNTQYF. The CDR3 nucleotides read TGCGCCAGCAGCACGACGGCGGGAGGGCCTTTGAATACGCAGTATTTT.

The gene calls are TRBV6-6 and TRBJ1-1; the D gene is possibly TRBD1 (5 bases). The CDR3 has 11 amino acids. In germline, CDR1 is MNHNY, CDR2 SVGAGI (reference sequence). The CDR3 region is CEGHLNTEAFF. DNA of the CDR3: TGTGAGGGGCACCTGAACACTGAAGCTTTCTTT.

This clonotype has ten or more counts. V usage is TRBV12-3 or TRBV12-4 and J usage is TRBJ2-3, with D unclear. The germline V and J ends were trimmed by 6 bases and 5 bases, with 15 bases remaining between them. CDR3 length: 14 amino acids. CDR3 region: CASSVTDALDTQYF. In nucleotides, the CDR3 is TGTGCCAGCAGCGTGACGGATGCACTAGATACGCAGTATTTT.

This clonotype showed up many times. This chain joins TRBV18 and TRBJ1-1; 7 bases align to TRBD1. This CDR3 spans 15 amino acids. V was clipped by 5 bases and J by 0 bases; unmatched bases: 6. CDR1 and CDR2 (germline): KGHSH, LQKENI. CDR3 amino acids: CASSAGTVMNTEAFF. CDR3 DNA: TGTGCCAGCTCAGCCGGGACAGTCATGAACACTGAAGCTTTCTTT.

This clonotype appeared many times. The chain uses TRBV10-3 and TRBJ2-3, with 14 bases fitting TRBD2. CDR3 length: 19 residues. J lost 0 bases, V lost 3 bases, and 8 bases had no gene match. The germline V gene encodes CDR1 ENHRY and CDR2 SYGVKD. This CDR3 is CAISESGGLAGGSTDTQYF. The CDR3 DNA follows: TGTGCCATCAGTGAATCGGGAGGACTAGCGGGGGGAAGCACAGATACGCAGTATTTT.

There are a few counts of this clonotype. V and J are TRBV27 and TRBJ2-3, with D perhaps being TRBD1 or TRBD2 (5 bases each). This CDR3 is 16 amino acids long. From germline, CDR1 is MNHEY and CDR2 SMNVEV (reference sequence). The germline V and J ends were trimmed by 4 bases and 0 bases, with 14 bases remaining between them. The CDR3 region has the DNA TGTGCCAGCAGTTCCCCAGAGGGGATCAGCACAGATACGCAGTATTTT. As protein: CASSSPEGISTDTQYF.

The genes are TRBV11-2 and TRBJ1-2; no definite D call. Germline CDR1 and CDR2: SGHAT and FQNNGV. V was trimmed by 6 bases and J by 8 bases, leaving 13 bases between them. This CDR3 contains 12 residues. CDR3 sequence reads: CASSSSWGGYTF. CDR3 bases: TGTGCCAGCAGTTCCTCTTGGGGAGGCTACACCTTC.

Ten or more counts support this clonotype. The gene calls are TRBV2 and TRBJ2-1; TRBD2 matches 8 bases. The germline V gene encodes CDR1 SNHLY and CDR2 FYNNEI. There are 14 residues in the CDR3. J was trimmed by 5 bases and V by 6 bases; bases with no gene match: 6. CDR3 in amino acids: CASRPGLENNEQFF. DNA of the CDR3: TGTGCCAGCAGACCGGGACTAGAGAACAATGAGCAGTTCTTC.

This clonotype was detected ten times or more. This chain links TRBV7-9 with TRBJ2-3, with D possibly matching TRBD2 (5 bases). The CDR3 extends over 14 amino acids. V shed 1 base and J shed 6 bases, with 11 bases lying between them. Germline loops: CDR1 SEHNR, CDR2 FQNEAQ (reference sequence). The CDR3 loop reads CASSLGLAADTQYF. The CDR3 DNA reads as TGTGCCAGCAGCTTAGGCCTAGCAGCGGATACGCAGTATTTT.

This clonotype was recorded many times. This sequence joins TRBV10-3 and TRBJ1-1, with D unresolved. The V and J ends lost 8 bases and 6 bases respectively, with 19 bases between them. Per germline, CDR1 ENHRY and CDR2 SYGVKD. This CDR3 has 14 residues. The CDR3 DNA reads as TGTGCCATCTCTGAAGTAGCTGTGGGCCCTGAAGCTTTCTTT. Translating it yields CAISEVAVGPEAFF.

This clonotype has more than one count but fewer than ten. CDR3 sequence (DNA): TGTGCCAGCGGACTAGGGGAAGGAGATACGCAGTATTTT. It translates to CASGLGEGDTQYF. The genes are TRBV27 and TRBJ2-3, with 7 bases lining up with TRBD2. Germline V gene data show CDR1 as MNHEY and CDR2 as SMNVEV (reference sequence). Trimming took 8 bases from V and 5 from J; bases not matched to a gene: 7. The CDR3 totals 13 residues.

This clonotype was seen repeatedly, ten times or more. The J gene is TRBJ1-1, the V gene TRBV6-1; possible D gene TRBD1, 5 bases. The CDR3 is made up of 15 amino acids. The V end was cut by 0 bases, the J end by 5 bases, with 13 bases between. Germline CDR1 MNHNS, CDR2 SASEGT. CDR3 loop: CASSEAVRVYTEAFF. CDR3 DNA: TGTGCCAGCAGTGAAGCGGTCAGGGTATATACTGAAGCTTTCTTT.

This clonotype was seen only a few times. The rearrangement links TRBV12-3 or TRBV12-4 to TRBJ1-2; a weak D match, TRBD1 (5 bases). The CDR3 is 15 amino acids. V was clipped by 7 bases and J by 4 bases, with 19 bases between them. The CDR3 sequence is CASNDPQGVAYGYTF. The CDR3 region has the DNA TGTGCCAGCAACGATCCTCAGGGCGTTGCCTATGGCTACACCTTC.

The chain uses TRBV21-1 and TRBJ2-7; TRBD2 reflects the table's D call only, with no check against the DNA. TRBV21-1 is reported as a pseudogene. The CDR3 has 15 residues. This CDR3 is CASTALEGWTHEQYF. DNA of the CDR3: TGTGCCAGCACCGCTCTGGAGGGGTGGACCCACGAGCAGTACTTC.

The V and J genes are TRBV18 and TRBJ1-2, with 7 nucleotides matching TRBD1. This CDR3 is built from 13 residues. Losses at the gene ends were 3 bases for V and 6 bases for J; bases not matched to a gene: 4. Germline values: CDR1 KGHSH, CDR2 LQKENI. CDR3 bases: TGTGCCAGCTCACCGAGACAGGGAGATGGCTACACCTTC. Its translation is CASSPRQGDGYTF.

This clonotype was counted ten times or more. This CDR3 is CSARQGGHNEQFF. CDR3 DNA: TGCAGCGCACGACAGGGGGGCCACAATGAGCAGTTCTTC. The rearrangement uses TRBV29-1 and TRBJ2-1, with 9 nucleotides matching TRBD1. The CDR3 is made up of 13 amino acids. Germline V CDR1 and CDR2: SQVTM, ANQGSEA. After removal of 7 bases from V and 5 bases from J, the junction contained 6 bases not matched to a gene.

This clonotype has just a few counts. J is TRBJ1-5 and V is TRBV6-5; D is uncertain. There are 14 residues in the CDR3. CDR1 MNHEY and CDR2 SVGAGI come from the germline V gene. V lost 0 bases and J lost 4, with 7 bases in between. The CDR3, as DNA: TGTGCCAGCAGTTACTCAGGGTTAAATCAGCCCCAGCATTTT. Protein: CASSYSGLNQPQHF.